Shown below are 28 T cell receptor beta chains from a single sample sequenced in a study of response to subunit inactivated influenza vaccine. TCRdb re-called the RT-PCR reads with MiXCR, one entry per CDR3 protein. The sample carries approximately 730,000 distinct CDR3 sequences, about 15% recorded once. The specimen comprised PBMCs from blood, sampled 14 days before vaccination. These receptors were collected from a man aged 50 to 59 who received an inactivated influenza vaccine.

V is TRBV12-3 or TRBV12-4 and J is TRBJ2-1; 8 nucleotides align to TRBD2. There are 14 residues in the CDR3. V dropped 8 bases and J dropped 3; count of bases not matched to a gene: 6. The CDR3 sequence: CASVTSGVYNEQFF. The DNA of the CDR3 is TGTGCCAGCGTCACTAGCGGAGTCTACAATGAGCAGTTCTTC.

The chain links TRBV7-9 to TRBJ2-1; TRBD2 matches at 7 bases. Losses at the gene ends were 1 base for V and 8 bases for J; bases not matched to a gene: 8. The germline CDR1 and CDR2 sequences are SEHNR and FQNEAQ (reference sequence). This CDR3 is 15 amino acids long. CDR3 region: CASSLGGRASYEQFF. The CDR3 DNA reads TGTGCCAGCAGCTTAGGAGGGAGGGCCTCTTATGAGCAGTTCTTC.

This clonotype has at least ten counts. The chain is built from TRBV4-3 and TRBJ1-5; 7 nucleotides align to TRBD1. CDR3 size: 16 residues. Germline lookup yields CDR1 LGHNA and CDR2 YSLEER. V lost 3 bases and J lost 4; bases outside the gene matches: 9. This CDR3 is CASSQEAQGKNQPQHF. The CDR3 DNA reads TGCGCCAGCAGCCAGGAAGCACAGGGGAAGAATCAGCCCCAGCATTTT.

The CDR3 loop reads CASSFTTQAYEQYF. The CDR3, as DNA: TGTGCCAGCAGCTTTACGACACAAGCCTACGAGCAGTACTTC. The rearrangement uses TRBV7-2 and TRBJ2-7; D unclear. Germline values: CDR1 SGHTA, CDR2 FQGNSA. Trimming shortened V by 3 bases and J by 2 bases, and 11 bases separated the two germline ends. The CDR3 loop spans 14 amino acids.

This clonotype counts as medium-sized. The J gene is TRBJ2-7, the V gene TRBV7-2; TRBD2 matches 8 bases. Germline V CDR1 and CDR2: SGHTA, FQGNSA. CDR3 length: 15 amino acids. Trimming cost V 5 bases and J 2 bases; bases outside gene matches: 8. DNA of the CDR3: TGTGCCAGCAGCCCCCTAACGGGGGGGACCTACGAGCAGTACTTC. This sequence encodes CASSPLTGGTYEQYF.

This clonotype was seen many times. The chain is built from TRBV9 and TRBJ1-4, with 7 bases that match TRBD1. V was pared by 4 bases and J by 8 bases, with 5 bases of the junction left unmatched. Germline V gene sequence: CDR1 SGDLS, CDR2 YYNGEE. This CDR3 is built from 13 residues. CDR3 DNA sequence: TGTGCCAGCAGCACTGGGACAGCCGAAAAACTGTTTTTT. Its protein product is CASSTGTAEKLFF.

As to this clonotype: The CDR3 does not end in the conserved phenylalanine or tryptophan, so this is likely a read error. CDR3 sequence reads: CATSRDLSGAGANVLTL. The CDR3 DNA sequence: TGTGCCACCAGCAGAGATTTGTCCGGGGCTGGGGCCAACGTCCTGACTCTC. This sequence joins TRBV15 and TRBJ2-6, with a weak D call TRBD2 (5 bases). The CDR3 has 17 residues. Trimming took 0 bases from V and 2 from J, leaving 11 bases between them. The germline gives CDR1 LNHNV, CDR2 YYDKDF (reference sequence).

This clonotype was observed many times. The gene calls are TRBV29-1 and TRBJ2-1; no reliable D call. In germline, CDR1 is SQVTM, CDR2 ANQGSEA. V lost 2 bases and J lost 7, with 6 bases in between. The CDR3 has 11 residues. The CDR3 sequence: CSVELVNEQFF. The CDR3 DNA reads TGCAGCGTTGAATTGGTGAATGAGCAGTTCTTC.

The chain joins TRBV7-2 to TRBJ2-7; D might be TRBD2 (6 bases). The CDR3 is made up of 14 amino acids. Trimming removed 6 bases from V and 2 bases from J, with 14 bases in between. CDR1 and CDR2 (germline): SGHTA, FQGNSA. CDR3 sequence reads: CASSYGPSAYEQYF. CDR3 bases: TGTGCCAGCAGTTATGGCCCTAGCGCCTACGAGCAGTACTTC.

Ten or more counts support this clonotype. The CDR3 DNA reads TGCGCCAGCAGCTTCAGAGATACCGGGGAGCTGTTTTTT. The encoded protein is CASSFRDTGELFF. This rearrangement joins TRBV5-1 to TRBJ2-2; D uncertain. Germline values: CDR1 SGHRS, CDR2 YFSETQ. This CDR3 comprises 13 residues. The V end lost 2 bases, the J end lost 5 bases, and 7 bases lay between the germline ends.

CDR3 bases: TGTGCCAGTAGTCGGGGGATGGATACGCAGTATTTT. The encoded protein is CASSRGMDTQYF. The chain carries TRBV19 and TRBJ2-3; possible D gene TRBD2, 6 bases. V was clipped by 5 bases and J by 6 bases, with 9 bases between them. This CDR3 has 12 amino acids. Germline CDR1 and CDR2: LNHDA and SQIVND (reference sequence).

V and J are TRBV20-1 and TRBJ2-2; no firm D call. The germline V gene encodes CDR1 DFQATT and CDR2 SNEGSKA (reference sequence). Trimming stripped 2 bases from V and 4 bases from J, with 5 bases between. This CDR3 has 12 residues. CDR3 nucleotides: TGCAGTGCTAGAAGGAGCACCGGGGAGCTGTTTTTT. This codes for CSARRSTGELFF.

This sequence joins TRBV29-1 and TRBJ1-2, with D tentatively TRBD1 (6 bases). Germline-derived CDR1 and CDR2 are SQVTM and ANQGSEA. This CDR3 is 14 amino acids long. V was pared by 4 bases and J by 7 bases, with 19 bases between. The CDR3 loop is CSVAVRTGGGGYTF. Written as DNA, the CDR3 is TGCAGCGTTGCCGTTAGAACGGGGGGCGGTGGCTACACCTTC.

This clonotype was observed a few times. This sequence joins TRBV20-1 and TRBJ2-1; maybe TRBD2 (6 bases). Germline V lookup: CDR1 DFQATT, CDR2 SNEGSKA (reference sequence). The CDR3 has 17 amino acids. V was trimmed by 0 bases and J by 0 bases, leaving 15 bases between them. This CDR3 reads CSARDSGLGGSYNEQFF. In DNA, the CDR3 is TGCAGTGCTAGAGATTCCGGGCTGGGGGGCTCCTACAATGAGCAGTTCTTC.

This CDR3 is CSAHRGSKTQYF. CDR3 nucleotide sequence: TGCAGTGCTCACAGGGGGAGTAAGACCCAGTACTTC. The gene calls are TRBV20-1 and TRBJ2-5, with 8 bases fitting TRBD1. The CDR3 is made up of 12 amino acids. CDR1 is DFQATT, CDR2 SNEGSKA, per germline (reference sequence). J gave up 6 bases and V 5 bases, and 5 bases lay outside the gene matches.

This chain joins TRBV12-3 or TRBV12-4 and TRBJ1-5; 9 bases map to TRBD1. With 5 bases clipped from V and 2 bases from J, the junction kept 7 bases outside the gene matches. The CDR3 loop spans 16 amino acids. CDR3 sequence (DNA): TGTGCCAGCAGTCTGCCTTGGGACAGGGGCAATCAGCCCCAGCATTTT. Translated, it gives CASSLPWDRGNQPQHF.

This chain uses TRBV6-1 with TRBJ2-7, with 8 bases fitting TRBD1. V lost 6 bases to trimming and J lost 8 bases; unmatched junction nucleotides: 15. CDR1 and CDR2 from the germline V gene are MNHNS and SASEGT. The CDR3 totals 15 residues. The CDR3 sequence: CASRQVDRAIRKQYF. The CDR3 coding sequence is TGTGCCAGCAGGCAGGTGGACAGGGCTATACGCAAGCAGTACTTC.

The V gene is TRBV7-2, the J gene TRBJ2-3, with 14 bases aligning to TRBD2. The CDR3 runs 17 residues. V lost 1 base and J lost 5; bases outside the gene matches: 5. Germline-derived CDR1 and CDR2 are SGHTA and FQGNSA. This CDR3 reads CASSLGLAGGQGDTQYF. Written as DNA, the CDR3 is TGTGCCAGCAGCTTAGGACTAGCGGGGGGGCAAGGAGATACGCAGTATTTT.

About this clonotype itself: At one boundary the junction diverges from the germline segment, which might be a read error. The chain employs TRBV2 and TRBJ2-6; 7 positions match TRBD1. CDR1 and CDR2 (germline): SNHLY, FYNNEI. The CDR3 is made up of 19 amino acids. CDR3 DNA: TGTGCCATCAGTTTAGAGAGGCGACAGGGTTCCCCTGGGGCCAACGTCCTGACTTTC. Protein product: CAISLERRQGSPGANVLTF.

This clonotype was observed a few times. The rearrangement uses TRBV6-5 and TRBJ2-3, with 14 nucleotides matching TRBD2. Losses at the gene ends were 4 bases for V and 4 bases for J; bases not matched to a gene: 10. Germline values: CDR1 MNHEY, CDR2 SVGAGI. There are 18 residues in the CDR3. This chain's CDR3 is CASSLSGLAGGRADTQYF. Written as DNA, the CDR3 is TGTGCCAGCAGTTTATCTGGACTAGCGGGGGGCCGCGCAGATACGCAGTATTTT.

This clonotype occurred many times. The V gene is TRBV12-3 or TRBV12-4, the J gene TRBJ2-5; the match to TRBD1 covers 10 bases. The CDR3 length is 16 residues. V was pared by 6 bases and J by 4 bases, with 11 bases of the junction left unmatched. The CDR3 DNA follows: TGTGCCAGCAGCTCACGAAGGACAGGGGGTGGAGAGACCCAGTACTTC. Protein product: CASSSRRTGGGETQYF.

This clonotype was counted only a few times. The chain has TRBV28 and TRBJ2-1; either TRBD1 or TRBD2 may fit D (6 bases each). V lost 6 bases and J 4 bases, leaving 16 bases between the germline ends. CDR3 length: 15 residues. Germline V gives CDR1 MDHEN, CDR2 SYDVKM. CDR3 region: CASRRGGRLYNEQFF. CDR3 sequence (DNA): TGTGCCAGCAGGAGAGGGGGGCGGCTTTACAATGAGCAGTTCTTC.

Remarks on this clonotype: One end of the junction is discordant with germline, which a read error may explain. The chain employs TRBV11-2 and TRBJ2-5; 14 nucleotides agree with TRBD2. CDR1 SGHAT and CDR2 FQNNGV come from the germline V gene. The CDR3 extends over 18 amino acids. CDR3 region: CASSSGLAGVIFQDTQYF. The CDR3 region has the DNA TGTGCCAGCAGCTCGGGACTAGCGGGGGTGATCTTCCAAGATACCCAGTACTTC. Drawing the rest from reference TRBV11-2 and TRBJ2-5, the complete variable domain is EAGVAQSPRYKIIEKRQSVAFWCNPISGHATLYWYQQILGQGPKLLIQFQNNGVVDDSQLPKDRFSAERLKGVDSTLKIQPAKLEDSAVYLCASSSGLAGVIFQDTQYFGPGTRLLVL.

The genes are TRBV12-3 or TRBV12-4 and TRBJ1-5, with 10 bases aligning to TRBD1. This CDR3 is built from 16 residues. The trim removed 5 bases at V and 7 bases at J, leaving 11 bases unmatched. The chain's CDR3 is CASSDLRQGARQPQHF. CDR3 DNA sequence: TGTGCCAGCAGTGATCTTCGACAGGGGGCTCGGCAGCCCCAGCATTTT.

At least ten counts were recorded for this clonotype. CDR3 DNA: TGTGCCAGCAGTTTAGAAGGGTATAAGGAGACCCAGTACTTC. Its translation is CASSLEGYKETQYF. The V and J genes are TRBV12-3 or TRBV12-4 and TRBJ2-5, with D unclear. This CDR3 region has 14 residues. With 1 base removed from V and 5 bases from J, the gap between germline ends came to 11 bases.

V and J are TRBV7-9 and TRBJ2-7; 8 bases are shared with TRBD1. CDR1 is SEHNR and CDR2 is FQNEAQ in the germline V gene (reference sequence). Losses at the gene ends were 1 base for V and 3 bases for J; bases not matched to a gene: 8. The CDR3 has 16 residues. The CDR3 is CASSLVPGQGGYEQYF. As DNA, the CDR3 is TGTGCCAGCAGCTTAGTCCCCGGACAGGGAGGCTACGAGCAGTACTTC.

This clonotype was seen only a few times. This rearrangement joins TRBV29-1 to TRBJ2-1, with TRBD2 matching 11 bases. Germline V gives CDR1 SQVTM, CDR2 ANQGSEA. V was pared by 4 bases and J by 3 bases, with 2 bases of the junction left unmatched. The CDR3 runs to 14 residues. The chain's CDR3 is CSVVTSGIYNEQFF. CDR3 DNA sequence: TGCAGCGTTGTGACTAGCGGGATCTACAATGAGCAGTTCTTC.

The chain joins TRBV28 to TRBJ1-4; tentatively, D is TRBD1 (5 bases). The CDR3 totals 17 residues. The germline gives CDR1 MDHEN, CDR2 SYDVKM. Trimming left V 0 bases short and J 3 bases short, with 14 bases between. The CDR3 region has the DNA TGTGCCAGCAGTTTATGGTCCAGGGCGGGAGCTAATGAAAAACTGTTTTTT. This codes for CASSLWSRAGANEKLFF.